This is a list of T cell receptor beta chains from one sample in a study of T cell responses to AZD1222 COVID-19 vaccine. TCRdb's table, derived via immunoSEQ multiplex PCR, lists solely in-frame clones and lacks some. Of 60,000 to 75,000 clones listed, about 90% were seen once; the top ten hold around 5.2%. Sequencing used peripheral blood, obtained on day 0 of AZD1222 vaccination. The source is an adult in good health. The CDR3 runs from the conserved cysteine through the conserved F or W. Each record gives: V gene, J gene, clone size, CDR3 protein. Size is omitted from some rows. Given values are once, few, many or a class for expanded clones.

v_call: TRBV2; j_call: TRBJ1-5; clone_size: NA; cdr3_aa: CASRRDSNQPQHF
v_call: TRBV7-2; j_call: TRBJ1-2; clone_size: NA; cdr3_aa: CASSPGDRGGYTF
v_call: TRBV6-1; j_call: TRBJ1-2; clone_size: once; cdr3_aa: CASTTNNYGYTF
v_call: TRBV5-1; j_call: TRBJ1-2; clone_size: NA; cdr3_aa: CASTPESNYGYTF
v_call: TRBV6-6; j_call: TRBJ2-7; clone_size: NA; cdr3_aa: CASSFGAGEQYF
v_call: TRBV2; j_call: TRBJ2-3; clone_size: NA; cdr3_aa: CASTRDRVNTQYF
v_call: TRBV19; j_call: TRBJ1-2; clone_size: NA; cdr3_aa: CASSWDSNYGYTF
v_call: TRBV20-1; j_call: TRBJ2-1; clone_size: NA; cdr3_aa: CSASMTSGAYNEQFF
v_call: TRBV13; j_call: TRBJ1-4; clone_size: NA; cdr3_aa: CASSERQGRIEKLFF
v_call: TRBV19; j_call: TRBJ1-2; clone_size: once; cdr3_aa: CATSGTDNYGYTF
v_call: TRBV4-1; j_call: TRBJ1-5; clone_size: once; cdr3_aa: CASSQVGTGGQPQHF
v_call: TRBV6-6; j_call: TRBJ2-7; clone_size: once; cdr3_aa: CASSSGVFGEQYF
v_call: TRBV10-1; j_call: TRBJ1-1; clone_size: NA; cdr3_aa: CASRADEITEAFF
v_call: TRBV4-1; j_call: TRBJ2-7; clone_size: NA; cdr3_aa: CASSQAGTSSYEQYF
v_call: TRBV19; j_call: TRBJ1-5; clone_size: NA; cdr3_aa: CASSIFKGEPQHF
v_call: TRBV13; j_call: TRBJ1-4; clone_size: NA; cdr3_aa: CASSLRSLGEKLFF
v_call: TRBV6-1; j_call: TRBJ1-6; clone_size: few; cdr3_aa: CASSDRTGEASPLHF
v_call: TRBV7-9; j_call: TRBJ2-1; clone_size: NA; cdr3_aa: CASSLANLLIYNEQFF
v_call: TRBV10-3; j_call: TRBJ1-4; clone_size: NA; cdr3_aa: CAISEPTGSLFF
v_call: TRBV5-4; j_call: TRBJ2-7; clone_size: NA; cdr3_aa: CASSLAPGGSYEQYF
v_call: TRBV5-1; j_call: TRBJ1-2; clone_size: once; cdr3_aa: CASSPVAGTGGYTF
v_call: TRBV19; j_call: TRBJ1-5; clone_size: NA; cdr3_aa: CASSEGRQPQHF
v_call: TRBV18; j_call: TRBJ1-1; clone_size: NA; cdr3_aa: CASSPWTTTSTSEAFF
v_call: TRBV3-1/TRBV3-2; j_call: TRBJ1-5; clone_size: NA; cdr3_aa: CASSQDGRGNQPQHF
v_call: TRBV5-1; j_call: TRBJ1-2; clone_size: few; cdr3_aa: CASSLIPTGGTISGYGYTF
v_call: TRBV6-6; j_call: TRBJ2-1; clone_size: NA; cdr3_aa: CASSQSSGGVYNEQFF
v_call: TRBV13; j_call: TRBJ1-3; clone_size: NA; cdr3_aa: CASSLKAGVSGNTIYF
v_call: TRBV15; j_call: TRBJ1-5; clone_size: NA; cdr3_aa: CATTKDRLSNQPQHF
v_call: TRBV6-6; j_call: TRBJ1-6; clone_size: NA; cdr3_aa: CATTGTVSLHF
v_call: TRBV7-2; j_call: TRBJ2-1; clone_size: once; cdr3_aa: CASSLAPPRGARQFF
v_call: TRBV19; j_call: TRBJ1-6; clone_size: NA; cdr3_aa: CASSTFNSPLHF
v_call: TRBV6-5; j_call: TRBJ1-4; clone_size: few; cdr3_aa: CASRLGEKLFF
v_call: TRBV6-5; j_call: TRBJ1-2; clone_size: NA; cdr3_aa: CASSYSRTGTGYGYTF
v_call: TRBV25-1; j_call: TRBJ1-1; clone_size: once; cdr3_aa: CASKQDNTEAFF
v_call: TRBV19; j_call: TRBJ1-4; clone_size: once; cdr3_aa: CASGGRATNEKLFF
v_call: TRBV19; j_call: TRBJ1-5; clone_size: NA; cdr3_aa: CASLRTGGLSNQPQHF
v_call: TRBV18; j_call: TRBJ2-7; clone_size: NA; cdr3_aa: CASSPGSYEQYF
v_call: TRBV11-2; j_call: TRBJ2-5; clone_size: NA; cdr3_aa: CASSLTKTSGQETQYF
v_call: TRBV3-1/TRBV3-2; j_call: TRBJ2-3; clone_size: NA; cdr3_aa: CASSRGSGGDTQYF
v_call: TRBV18; j_call: TRBJ1-2; clone_size: NA; cdr3_aa: CASSGNRDTYGYTF
v_call: TRBV15; j_call: TRBJ1-2; clone_size: NA; cdr3_aa: CATSRGAGEVYGYTF
v_call: TRBV11-2; j_call: TRBJ1-1; clone_size: NA; cdr3_aa: CASSPLGTNTEAFF